Each of the 18 T cell receptor beta chains below was sequenced from the same sample in a study of cytomegalovirus exposure and HLA in healthy donors. PCR primers comprised 60 Vbeta and 13 Jbeta primers. The repertoire was sequenced with immunoSEQ multiplex PCR; TCRdb's copy has only in-frame clones and lacks some. The sample has around 200,000 clones, around 88% seen once. Input material: PBMCs. Source of these receptors: a woman aged 18-29 years in good health and CMV-seronegative.

The chain has TRBV7-2 and TRBJ1-1, with D uncertain. With 1 base removed from V and 10 bases from J, the gap between germline ends came to 10 bases. The CDR3 is 12 amino acids. Germline CDR1 reads SGHTA; CDR2 reads FQGNSA. Here the CDR3 DNA reads TGTGCCAGCAGCTTAGTCGGGAGTGGAGCTTTCTTT. Its translation is CASSLVGSGAFF.

This clone showed up just a few times. The rearrangement links TRBV19 to TRBJ1-1; TRBD1 matches at 7 bases. Germline values: CDR1 LNHDA, CDR2 SQIVND (reference sequence). The junction had 12 bases not matched to a gene; V was cut back by 7 bases and J by 1 base. This CDR3 has 16 residues. The CDR3 loop reads CASTPGQSGWNTEAFF. The CDR3 nucleotides are TGTGCCAGTACCCCGGGACAGTCCGGCTGGAACACTGAAGCTTTCTTT.

The chain links TRBV30 to TRBJ2-7, with D unclear. V was cut by 4 bases and J by 6 bases, with 10 bases left in between. The germline CDR1 and CDR2 sequences are GTSNPN and SVGIG (reference sequence). The length of the CDR3 is 11 residues. The CDR3 region is CAWNRGFEQYF. The DNA for the CDR3 is TGTGCCTGGAATCGAGGATTCGAGCAGTACTTC.

Turning to this clone: Germline and junction disagree at one end, which may indicate a read error. The genes are TRBV7-9 and TRBJ2-1; 7 nucleotides align to TRBD2. Germline assignment: CDR1 SEHNR and CDR2 FQNEAQ (reference sequence). The CDR3 contains 16 residues. This CDR3 is CSSSWSLAATYNEQFF. The CDR3 DNA reads as TGTTCCAGCAGCTGGTCTCTAGCGGCGACATACAATGAGCAGTTCTTC.

This sequence joins TRBV4-3 and TRBJ2-3; the match to TRBD2 covers 14 bases. The CDR3 totals 16 residues. CDR1 is LGHNA and CDR2 is YSLEER in the germline V gene. The V segment lost 5 bases and the J segment 6 bases; nucleotides outside the gene matches: 7. CDR3 DNA: TGCGCCAGCAGCGAAGGGACTAGCGGGAGTAGGGATACGCAGTATTTT. Protein sequence: CASSEGTSGSRDTQYF.

The genes are TRBV2 and TRBJ2-7, with 8 nucleotides matching TRBD2. CDR3 length: 15 residues. The J segment lost 4 bases and the V segment lost 3 bases, leaving 8 bases of the junction unmatched. Germline assignment: CDR1 SNHLY and CDR2 FYNNEI. Here the CDR3 DNA reads TGTGCCAGCAGTGAGCGGGGGGCGGAGTTTTACGAGCAGTACTTC. Its translation is CASSERGAEFYEQYF.

The chain combines TRBV21-1 with TRBJ1-4; the DNA was not compared with TRBD1, the D call given in the table. TRBV21-1 is reported as a pseudogene. This CDR3 has 15 amino acids. The CDR3, as DNA: TGTGCCAGCACCGCTTTTTACAGGGACACTGAAAAACTGTTTTTT. It yields the protein CASTAFYRDTEKLFF.

The chain links TRBV27 to TRBJ1-3; D ambiguous. CDR1 MNHEY and CDR2 SMNVEV come from the germline V gene (reference sequence). Trimming shortened V by 5 bases and J by 0 bases, and 5 bases separated the two germline ends. This CDR3 contains 13 residues. For the CDR3, the DNA is TGTGCCAGCAGTACGAGCTCTGGAAACACCATATATTTT. Translation: CASSTSSGNTIYF.

The V gene is TRBV4-3, the J gene TRBJ2-5; 9 nucleotides align to TRBD2. The CDR3 consists of 16 residues. Germline V CDR1 and CDR2: LGHNA, YSLEER. V dropped 4 bases and J dropped 5; count of bases not matched to a gene: 11. CDR3 amino acids: CASSPSSVAGDETQYF. The CDR3 DNA reads TGCGCCAGCAGCCCCTCGTCGGTAGCGGGGGACGAGACCCAGTACTTC.

CDR3 protein: CASSTSHEKLFF. Here the CDR3 DNA reads TGTGCCAGCTCAACTTCGCATGAAAAACTGTTTTTT. This chain connects TRBV18 to TRBJ1-4, with no clear D. Germline CDR1 is KGHSH and CDR2 is LQKENI. V was clipped by 5 bases and J by 6 bases, with 7 bases between them. The length of the CDR3 is 12 residues.

The V and J genes are TRBV7-9 and TRBJ1-6; TRBD1 might be the D (5 bases). Trimming shortened V by 2 bases and J by 7 bases, and 15 bases separated the two germline ends. CDR3 length: 16 residues. The V gene's germline CDR1 is SEHNR and CDR2 FQNEAQ (reference sequence). CDR3: CASSLTTTRGNSPLHF. The CDR3 region has the DNA TGTGCCAGCAGCTTAACCACAACCCGGGGGAATTCACCCCTCCACTTT.

The V gene is TRBV11-2, the J gene TRBJ2-7, with 9 nucleotides matching TRBD2. Per the germline V gene, CDR1 is SGHAT and CDR2 is FQNNGV. The CDR3 contains 15 residues. V shed 6 bases, J shed 5 bases, and the junction held 11 bases outside the gene matches. CDR3 residues: CASSFIAGEGDEQYF. Written as DNA, the CDR3 is TGTGCCAGCAGTTTTATAGCGGGAGAAGGCGACGAGCAGTACTTC.

V is TRBV4-3 and J is TRBJ1-1; maybe TRBD1 (5 bases). Trimming cost V 4 bases and J 5 bases, with 17 bases left between them. Germline V gene sequence: CDR1 LGHNA, CDR2 YSLEER. CDR3 length: 15 amino acids. The CDR3 is CASSLWEEGRTEAFF. The CDR3 DNA follows: TGCGCCAGCAGCCTCTGGGAGGAGGGGCGAACTGAAGCTTTCTTT.

This chain connects TRBV7-7 to TRBJ2-5, with D perhaps matching TRBD2 (6 bases). Germline CDR1 reads SSHAT; CDR2 reads FNYEAQ (reference sequence). V lost 4 bases and J lost 2, with 17 bases in between. The CDR3 has 16 amino acids. The CDR3 bases are TGTGCCAGCAGCTCGAGCAGGGCGGGGATACAAGAGACCCAGTACTTC. Protein product: CASSSSRAGIQETQYF.

This clone is a singleton in its sample. The chain is built from TRBV4-1 and TRBJ1-2; unclear D gene. The V and J ends lost 0 bases and 4 bases respectively, with 9 bases between them. The germline V gene encodes CDR1 MGHRA and CDR2 YSYEKL. This CDR3 has 14 residues. CDR3 DNA: TGCGCCAGCAGCCAAGATGAGGGTCCCTATGGCTACACCTTC. Protein: CASSQDEGPYGYTF.

This clone was seen more than once but under ten times. V and J are TRBV10-3 and TRBJ1-5; the D is unclear. Germline V gene sequence: CDR1 ENHRY, CDR2 SYGVKD. This CDR3 has 16 residues. V was trimmed by 0 bases and J by 0 bases, leaving 9 bases between them. The CDR3 spells CAISESSRYSNQPQHF. The CDR3 coding sequence is TGTGCCATCAGTGAGTCAAGCAGGTATAGCAATCAGCCCCAGCATTTT.

V is TRBV21-1 and J is TRBJ1-1; the DNA was not used to check the table's D call, TRBD1. TRBV21-1 counts as a pseudogene. This CDR3 is 17 amino acids long. The CDR3 reads CASSFDFGGQGFTEAFF. The CDR3 DNA follows: TGTGCCAGCAGCTTTGATTTTGGGGGACAGGGATTCACTGAAGCTTTCTTT.

The chain is built from TRBV5-1 and TRBJ2-3; D is possibly TRBD2 (6 bases). Germline V CDR1 and CDR2: SGHRS, YFSETQ. The CDR3 has 14 amino acids. Trimming pared 6 bases from V and 2 bases from J, leaving 13 bases between. This CDR3 is CASKLSGYTDTQYF. CDR3 DNA: TGCGCCAGCAAACTTAGCGGTTACACAGATACGCAGTATTTT.